The next 12 T cell receptor beta chains were all read from a single sample in a study of T cell clonotyping in hematopoietic cell transplantation. The protocol was immunoSEQ multiplex PCR, while the TCRdb copy is restricted to in-frame clones and leaves out a portion. The table shows more than 7,500 clones, with approximately 79% occurring only once. The sample here was peripheral blood mononuclear cells, taken 180 days after allogeneic stem cell transplant. The receptors here all came from a female patient in her forties or fifties who had an allogeneic stem cell transplant from a related donor, so the T cells may come from the graft donor. Some clones in this sample may be carry-over from other donors' samples.

V gene TRBV30 combines with J gene TRBJ2-2, with 12 nucleotides matching TRBD1. Germline CDR1 reads GTSNPN; CDR2 reads SVGIG (reference sequence). The CDR3 has 18 amino acids. Losses at the gene ends were 3 bases for V and 7 bases for J; bases not matched to a gene: 15. CDR3 sequence reads: CAWRRLLRDRGRGGELFF. The CDR3 coding sequence is TGTGCCTGGAGGCGTCTCCTCCGGGACAGGGGGCGAGGCGGGGAGCTGTTTTTT.

The V gene is TRBV7-6, the J gene TRBJ1-1; no firm D call. Germline CDR1 is SGHVS and CDR2 is FNYEAQ. The CDR3 runs 14 residues. The V end lost 0 bases, the J end lost 3 bases, and 8 bases lay between the germline ends. The CDR3, as DNA: TGTGCCAGCAGCTTAGCGTCCACTCACACTGAAGCTTTCTTT. It specifies CASSLASTHTEAFF.

This chain joins TRBV4-2 and TRBJ1-6; the D gene is possibly TRBD1 (6 bases). This CDR3 has 15 amino acids. Germline lookup yields CDR1 LGHNA and CDR2 YNFKEQ. The V gene lost 0 bases and the J gene lost 10 bases, with 13 bases spanning the gap. The DNA for the CDR3 is TGTGCCAGCAGCCAAGAAACAGGGAGTGGATCACCCCTCCACTTT. Protein: CASSQETGSGSPLHF.

The rearrangement links TRBV7-2 to TRBJ1-3, with D perhaps TRBD1 (6 bases). With 1 base removed from V and 6 bases from J, the gap between germline ends came to 16 bases. The CDR3 totals 16 residues. Per germline, CDR1 SGHTA and CDR2 FQGNSA. CDR3 in DNA: TGTGCCAGCAGCTTAGGGACAGTTGGCGCTCCAAACACCATATATTTT. It encodes CASSLGTVGAPNTIYF.

V gene TRBV11-2 combines with J gene TRBJ2-1, with TRBD2 matching over 8 bases. The CDR3 is made up of 16 amino acids. CDR1 SGHAT and CDR2 FQNNGV come from the germline V gene. V gave up 5 bases and J gave up 3 bases; unmatched junction bases: 9. The CDR3 loop is CASSKKAGDLYNEQFF. In DNA, the CDR3 is TGTGCCAGCAGCAAGAAAGCGGGGGACCTCTACAATGAGCAGTTCTTC.

V and J are TRBV25-1 and TRBJ1-3; D is uncertain. This CDR3 is built from 15 residues. V lost 3 bases and J 4 bases, leaving 13 bases between the germline ends. Per germline, CDR1 MGHDK and CDR2 SYGVNS. The CDR3 DNA follows: TGTGCCAGCAGTGAGTACCCTGTAGAGGGAAACACCATATATTTT. This gives the protein CASSEYPVEGNTIYF.

This clone was seen a few times. This rearrangement joins TRBV4-2 to TRBJ1-1, with D possibly matching TRBD1 (5 bases). The CDR3 runs 15 residues. The V end lost 5 bases, the J end lost 3 bases, and 16 bases lay between the germline ends. CDR1 is LGHNA and CDR2 is YNFKEQ in the germline V gene. The CDR3 nucleotides read TGTGCCAGCAGCACCCGACAGATGGGGCACACTGAAGCTTTCTTT. Protein sequence: CASSTRQMGHTEAFF.

This rearrangement joins TRBV30 to TRBJ1-6; maybe TRBD1 (5 bases). The CDR3 runs 15 residues. Trimming took 0 bases from V and 9 from J, leaving 15 bases between them. Germline values: CDR1 GTSNPN, CDR2 SVGIG (reference sequence). CDR3 nucleotides: TGTGCCTGGAGTGTGCTGGGGCTGGTTGGTTCACCCCTCCACTTT. Its protein product is CAWSVLGLVGSPLHF.

The V gene is TRBV9, the J gene TRBJ1-5, with TRBD1 as a possible D gene (5 bases). Deletions cut 4 bases from V and 5 bases from J, with 10 bases between. Germline-derived CDR1 and CDR2 are SGDLS and YYNGEE. This CDR3 has 13 amino acids. This CDR3 reads CASSPWGDQPQHF. CDR3 bases: TGTGCCAGCAGCCCATGGGGGGATCAGCCCCAGCATTTT.

The CDR3 region is CASSFPEDSNQPQHF. The DNA for the CDR3 is TGTGCCAGCAGTTTTCCCGAGGATAGCAATCAGCCCCAGCATTTT. The gene calls are TRBV6-6 and TRBJ1-5; D gene uncertain. This CDR3 region has 15 residues. Trimming took 4 bases from V and 0 from J, leaving 10 bases between them. The germline V gene encodes CDR1 MNHNY and CDR2 SVGAGI (reference sequence).

V is TRBV5-5 and J is TRBJ1-2, with a tentative D call TRBD1 (5 bases). Germline CDR1 reads SGHKS; CDR2 reads YYEKEE (reference sequence). V dropped 5 bases and J dropped 1 base, with 12 bases sitting between them. There are 14 residues in the CDR3. The chain's CDR3 is CASSLQDRNYGYTF. CDR3 DNA sequence: TGTGCCAGCAGTCTACAGGACCGTAACTATGGCTACACCTTC. The full variable domain, rest sourced from reference TRBV5-5 and TRBJ1-2, is DAGVTQSPTHLIKTRGQQVTLRCSPISGHKSVSWYQQVLGQGPQFIFQYYEKEERGRGNFPDRFSARQFPNYSSELNVNALLLGDSALYLCASSLQDRNYGYTFGSGTRLTVV.

The chain is built from TRBV10-2 and TRBJ2-2, with a possible D match to TRBD2 (5 bases). Germline-derived CDR1 and CDR2 are WSHSY and SAAADI. Trimming cost V 4 bases and J 4 bases, with 7 bases left between them. CDR3 size: 13 residues. Here the CDR3 DNA reads TGCGCCAGCAGTGGCCGGGGCACCGGGGAGCTGTTTTTT. Translated: CASSGRGTGELFF.